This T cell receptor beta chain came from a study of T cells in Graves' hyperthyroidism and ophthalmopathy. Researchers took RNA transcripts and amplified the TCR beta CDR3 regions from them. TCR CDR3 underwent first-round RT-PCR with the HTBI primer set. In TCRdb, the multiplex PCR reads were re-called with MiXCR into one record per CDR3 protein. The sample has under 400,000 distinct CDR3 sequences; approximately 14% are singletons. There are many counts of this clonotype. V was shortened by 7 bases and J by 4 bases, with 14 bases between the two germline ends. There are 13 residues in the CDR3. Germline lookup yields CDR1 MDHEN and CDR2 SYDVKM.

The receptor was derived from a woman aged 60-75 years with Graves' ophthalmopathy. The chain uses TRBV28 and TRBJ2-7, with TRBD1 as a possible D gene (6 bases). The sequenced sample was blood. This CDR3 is CASNLPGQYEQYF. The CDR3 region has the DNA TGTGCCAGCAACCTGCCCGGACAGTACGAGCAGTACTTC.